Presented here are 12 T cell receptor beta chains from one specimen sequenced in a study of shared clonotypes between healthy human individuals. This table comes from immunoSEQ multiplex PCR, and its TCRdb copy is limited to in-frame clones, with some not included. The sample holds around 2,000,000 clones, approximately 95% seen once. CD45RO-negative, CCR7-selected cells formed the naive CD8 fraction, which excluded terminally differentiated effector memory CD45RA+ cells. The sample consisted of naive CD8+ T cells sorted from blood. The receptors here all came from a man aged 18 to 29 in good health.

Notes on this clone: Distinct nucleotide sequences in the sample also encode this CDR3. The rearrangement uses TRBV7-9 and TRBJ1-5; 8 positions agree with TRBD1. V gave up 0 bases and J gave up 4 bases; unmatched junction bases: 2. CDR1 is SEHNR, CDR2 FQNEAQ, per germline (reference sequence). The CDR3 extends over 15 amino acids. Written as DNA, the CDR3 is TGTGCCAGCAGCTTAGCAACAGGGGGAAATCAGCCCCAGCATTTT. Its translation: CASSLATGGNQPQHF.

The chain recombines TRBV10-3 with TRBJ2-6, with no clear D. Germline values: CDR1 ENHRY, CDR2 SYGVKD. Deletions cut 3 bases from V and 3 bases from J, with 9 bases between. The CDR3 loop spans 15 amino acids. The CDR3 DNA is TGTGCCATCAGTGAAGCGTCGGGTGGGGCCAACGTCCTGACTTTC. Protein product: CAISEASGGANVLTF.

The V and J genes are TRBV9 and TRBJ2-4; D is possibly TRBD1 (6 bases). Germline values: CDR1 SGDLS, CDR2 YYNGEE. CDR3 length: 15 residues. V lost 2 bases and J 8 bases, leaving 17 bases between the germline ends. Here the CDR3 DNA reads TGTGCCAGCAGCGTTGGCAGGGGTCAAACGGACATTCAGTACTTC. It translates to CASSVGRGQTDIQYF.

This clone appeared a single time. This sequence joins TRBV10-2 and TRBJ1-2; the D is unclear. V shed 0 bases and J shed 7 bases, with 12 bases lying between them. Per germline, CDR1 WSHSY and CDR2 SAAADI. CDR3 size: 14 residues. CDR3 in amino acids: CASSESTEVRGYTF. In DNA, the CDR3 is TGCGCCAGCAGTGAGTCGACGGAGGTTCGTGGCTACACCTTC.

The chain recombines TRBV7-6 with TRBJ1-1; D is unresolved. CDR1 and CDR2 (germline): SGHVS, FNYEAQ. The CDR3 consists of 17 residues. The V end was cut by 3 bases, the J end by 1 base, with 18 bases between. The CDR3 DNA reads TGTGCCAGCAGCTTCCCCCAGGCCGCAGGACCGAACACTGAAGCTTTCTTT. It encodes CASSFPQAAGPNTEAFF.

This chain connects TRBV19 to TRBJ2-1, with TRBD2 as a possible D gene (6 bases). Germline V gene data show CDR1 as LNHDA and CDR2 as SQIVND (reference sequence). V was clipped by 6 bases and J by 2 bases, with 14 bases between them. CDR3 length: 15 amino acids. The CDR3 is CASSLGWGAYNEQFF. The CDR3, as DNA: TGTGCCAGTAGCCTGGGGTGGGGGGCCTACAATGAGCAGTTCTTC.

In its sample, this clone was seen once. The chain joins TRBV9 to TRBJ2-5; D perhaps matches TRBD1 (6 bases). CDR1 and CDR2 from the germline V gene are SGDLS and YYNGEE. Trimming removed 0 bases at V and 4 bases at J, with 13 bases between. The CDR3 sequence is 15 residues long. The CDR3 loop is CASSVVAGALETQYF. DNA of the CDR3: TGTGCCAGCAGCGTAGTTGCAGGGGCTTTAGAGACCCAGTACTTC. The entire variable domain, with the rest obtained from reference TRBV9 and TRBJ2-5, is as follows: DSGVTQTPKHLITATGQRVTLRCSPRSGDLSVYWYQQSLDQGLQFLIQYYNGEERAKGNILERFSAQQFPDLHSELNLSSLELGDSALYFCASSVVAGALETQYFGPGTRLLVL.

As to this clone: The sample holds other DNA sequences that translate to the same CDR3. The V call is TRBV7-9, the J call TRBJ2-1; 8 bases align to TRBD1. The CDR3 consists of 14 residues. J gave up 6 bases and V 6 bases, and 7 bases lay outside the gene matches. Germline CDR1 reads SEHNR; CDR2 reads FQNEAQ (reference sequence). CDR3 in amino acids: CASSLATGGNEQFF. The CDR3 coding sequence is TGTGCCAGCAGTCTAGCAACAGGGGGCAATGAGCAGTTCTTC.

The chain joins TRBV9 to TRBJ2-1; 8 positions agree with TRBD1. CDR3 length: 15 amino acids. The germline V gene has CDR1 SGDLS and CDR2 YYNGEE. V lost 2 bases to trimming and J lost 4 bases; unmatched junction nucleotides: 5. The CDR3 sequence: CASSVQGAGYNEQFF. The CDR3 nucleotides are TGTGCCAGCAGCGTCCAGGGGGCGGGATACAATGAGCAGTTCTTC.

In its sample, this clone was seen once. The J gene is TRBJ2-7, the V gene TRBV7-9; weak D call: TRBD2 (6 bases). CDR1 is SEHNR, CDR2 FQNEAQ, per germline (reference sequence). V lost 4 bases and J 7 bases, leaving 23 bases between the germline ends. The CDR3 consists of 16 residues. The DNA for the CDR3 is TGTGCCAGCAGCTATGAAGGGGACTCAAGCCCATGGGAGCAGTACTTC. Translating gives CASSYEGDSSPWEQYF. The variable domain in full, completed from reference TRBV7-9 and TRBJ2-7, reads DTGVSQNPRHKITKRGQNVTFRCDPISEHNRLYWYRQTLGQGPEFLTYFQNEAQLEKSRLLSDRFSAERPKGSFSTLEIQRTEQGDSAMYLCASSYEGDSSPWEQYFGPGTRLTVT.

The chain uses TRBV28 and TRBJ2-7; D unclear. The ends were cut back, 4 bases at V and 2 bases at J, with 9 bases in the middle. The CDR3 extends over 13 amino acids. Germline loops: CDR1 MDHEN, CDR2 SYDVKM. CDR3 in DNA: TGTGCCAGCAGTTCCCGACCCGCCTACGAGCAGTACTTC. Amino acids: CASSSRPAYEQYF.

For this clone: Other nucleotide sequences in the sample specify the same CDR3. As DNA, the CDR3 is TGCGCCAGCAGCTTGGAGGCAGCATATGGCTACACCTTC. Its translation: CASSLEAAYGYTF. The gene calls are TRBV5-1 and TRBJ1-2; D not resolved. Trimming cost V 0 bases and J 5 bases, with 8 bases left between them. Germline CDR1 SGHRS, CDR2 YFSETQ. The CDR3 contains 13 residues.